This T cell receptor (beta chain) was documented in a study of response to subunit inactivated influenza vaccine. Whole-study findings and limits: Each seasonal influenza vaccination, the authors suggested, recruits few new T cells.

Each CDR3 protein gets one entry after TCRdb re-called the RT-PCR reads with MiXCR. Of 530,000 or so distinct CDR3 sequences in the sample, 11% to 15% were seen once. As to this clonotype: As yet, its antigen is unknown.

The CDR3 runs 16 residues. Trimming removed 4 bases at V and 2 bases at J, with 21 bases between. Germline CDR1 is SQVTM and CDR2 is ANQGSEA. V and J are TRBV29-1 and TRBJ2-7, with D perhaps TRBD1 or TRBD2 (7 bases each). The sequenced sample was PBMCs from blood, obtained 11 to 12 days after vaccination. This TCR was recovered from a man aged 45-65 years who received an inactivated influenza vaccine. For the CDR3, the DNA is TGCAGCGTTGTCCTTGGGGGGGGACAGCTCCCCTACGAGCAGTACTTC. Protein product: CSVVLGGGQLPYEQYF.